These T cell receptor beta chains were read from a single sample in a study of blood T cell repertoires in COVID-19. The assay was immunoSEQ multiplex PCR, and TCRdb's table has in-frame clones only and misses some. The sample carries over 100,000 clones, 70% to 90% recorded once. Material for sequencing was peripheral blood. These TCRs come from a man over 45 with active COVID-19. CDR3s include the opening cysteine and the closing phenylalanine or tryptophan. D genes are given only for firm matches. Clone size, where shown, is once, few, many, or a class for clones that have expanded.

>-|TRBJ2-5|-|TRBV7-2
TGTGCCAGCAGCCCTAGGAGCCCTGGCCTGACCTTGGCGACCCAGTACTTC
CASSPRSPGLTLATQYF
>-|TRBJ1-6|-|TRBV12-5
TGTGCTAGTGGCCGCCCGGAGAGCTCCTATAATTCACCCCTCCACTTT
CASGRPESSYNSPLHF
>-|TRBJ2-2|TRBD1|TRBV6-5
TGTGCCAGCAGTTACTCGGGACAGGGGGCAGGGGAGCTGTTTTTT
CASSYSGQGAGELFF
>-|TRBJ2-1|-|TRBV9
TGTGCCAGCAGCATCGGGCCGGGATGGGATGAGCAGTTCTTC
CASSIGPGWDEQFF
>-|TRBJ1-2|-|TRBV18
TGTGCCAGCTCACCAGAGATAAAAGCTAACTATGGCTACACCTTC
CASSPEIKANYGYTF
>-|TRBJ2-7|TRBD1|TRBV7-2
TGTGCCAGCAGCAGTAGGGGGCAGGACGAGCAGTACTTC
CASSSRGQDEQYF
>-|TRBJ1-1|TRBD1|TRBV7-9
TGTGCCAGCAGCTTAGAGCAGGGGGCGGGTTATTACACTGAAGCTTTCTTT
CASSLEQGAGYYTEAFF
>-|TRBJ2-7|TRBD2|TRBV9
TGTGCCAGCAGCGTAGGTCCTAGCGGGGGGTACGAGCAGTACTTC
CASSVGPSGGYEQYF
>-|TRBJ2-3|TRBD2|TRBV2
TGTGCCAGCAGTGATAGCGGGGCCAGCACAGATACGCAGTATTTT
CASSDSGASTDTQYF
>-|TRBJ1-2|-|TRBV20-1
TGCAGTGCTAGTGGTGGAGGGATTGGCTACACCTTC
CSASGGGIGYTF
>-|TRBJ1-2|TRBD1|TRBV13
TGTGCCAGCAGCCCGGGGACAGTGGATGGCTACACCTTC
CASSPGTVDGYTF
>-|TRBJ2-5|-|TRBV9
TGTGCCAGCAGCGAGGGTGGCGGGGCCCCCCCAGAGACCCAGTACTTC
CASSEGGGAPPETQYF
>once|TRBJ1-3|-|TRBV12-3/TRBV12-4
TGTGCCAGCAGTTCCCTCTCTGGAAACACCATATATTTT
CASSSLSGNTIYF
>-|TRBJ2-7|TRBD2|TRBV13
TGTGCCAGCAGCCAGATCGGGGGGGGCTACGAGCAGTACTTC
CASSQIGGGYEQYF
>few|TRBJ1-1|-|TRBV29-1
TGCAGCGTTATGACAGGGAACACTGAAGCTTTCTTT
CSVMTGNTEAFF
>-|TRBJ1-2|-|TRBV15
TGTGCCACCAGCACACCCGGGAGGGGCCCCCCCGTCCGTGGCTACACCTTC
CATSTPGRGPPVRGYTF
>-|TRBJ2-3|-|TRBV6-5
TGTGCCAGCAGTTATGGGGGCGCCTGGACAGATACGCAGTATTTT
CASSYGGAWTDTQYF
>-|TRBJ1-2|-|TRBV5-4
TGTGCCAGCAGCTTGGTTAGCAGAACGAACTATGGCTACACCTTC
CASSLVSRTNYGYTF
>-|TRBJ1-2|TRBD1|TRBV5-1
TGCGCCAGCAGCTCCGGGACAGGACCTACCTATGGCTACACCTTC
CASSSGTGPTYGYTF
>-|TRBJ2-7|-|TRBV6-6
TGTGCCAGCGTCGAGGGTCCCAACTACGAGCAGTACTTC
CASVEGPNYEQYF
>-|TRBJ2-7|-|TRBV11-2
TGTGCCAGCAGCTTTAGCTACGAGCAGTACTTC
CASSFSYEQYF
>few|TRBJ1-5|-|TRBV6-1
TGTGCCAGCAGTGAAACTAGGGCAGGCCCTATGGGCAATCAGCCCCAGCATTTT
CASSETRAGPMGNQPQHF
>-|TRBJ2-2|-|TRBV5-4
TGTGCCAGCAGCGTTGCCCTAGCGAGCACCGGGGAGCTGTTTTTT
CASSVALASTGELFF
>-|TRBJ2-6|TRBD2|TRBV3-1/TRBV3-2
TGTGCCAGCAGCCCAACTAGCGGGGGCACTGGGGCCAACGTCCTGACTTTC
CASSPTSGGTGANVLTF
>-|TRBJ2-2|TRBD1|TRBV19
TGTGCCAGTAGTAGCCTCAGGGGGCGGAACACCGGGGAGCTGTTTTTT
CASSSLRGRNTGELFF
>-|TRBJ2-5|-|TRBV5-4
TGTGCCAGCAGCTCCAGAGAGACCCAGTACTTC
CASSSRETQYF
>-|TRBJ2-2|TRBD2|TRBV6-4
TGTGCCAGCAGCACCTTCGACCTAGCGGGGGGAGCGAACACCGGGGAGCTGTTTTTT
CASSTFDLAGGANTGELFF